A single sample is the source of the 4 T cell receptor beta chains below, sequenced in a study of T-cell memory formation after mild COVID-19. Each CDR3 protein gets one entry after TCRdb re-called the 5' RACE reads with MiXCR. The sample consists of 65,000 to 90,000 distinct CDR3 sequences, roughly 14% of them appearing once. The source material was PBMCs or a T cell subset sorted from them (not recorded which). These receptors all come from an adult woman who had mild COVID-19 (a few samples of this study predate the infection). Cell type and time point are not known.

This clonotype was counted ten times or more. The chain has TRBV7-3 and TRBJ2-1; D is unresolved. Germline values: CDR1 SGHTA, CDR2 FQGTGA. The CDR3 runs to 16 residues. The ends were cut back, 2 bases at V and 1 base at J, with 12 bases in the middle. CDR3 sequence (DNA): TGTGCCAGCAGCTTATCGGGCAGAGCTTCCTACAATGAGCAGTTCTTC. This sequence encodes CASSLSGRASYNEQFF.

The CDR3 protein is CASSLSLTGSSYNEQFF. In DNA, the CDR3 is TGCGCCAGCAGCTTGAGCTTAACAGGGAGCTCCTACAATGAGCAGTTCTTC. This rearrangement joins TRBV5-1 to TRBJ2-1; possibly TRBD1 for D (6 bases). Germline CDR1 is SGHRS and CDR2 is YFSETQ. The CDR3 length is 17 residues. V gave up 1 base and J gave up 0 bases, with 14 bases separating them.

The table lists this clonotype with a few counts. The chain combines TRBV6-4 with TRBJ2-3; no clear D gene. Per germline, CDR1 MRHNA and CDR2 SNTAGT. The ends were cut back, 2 bases at V and 4 bases at J, with 10 bases in the middle. The CDR3 runs to 14 residues. CDR3 sequence reads: CASSDAGEADTQYF. The CDR3 coding sequence is TGTGCCAGCAGTGACGCTGGGGAAGCAGATACGCAGTATTTT.

This clonotype was observed a handful of times. The chain links TRBV5-1 to TRBJ2-5, with D possibly matching TRBD2 (6 bases). There are 15 residues in the CDR3. Trimming removed 1 base at V and 0 bases at J, with 10 bases between. Germline V lookup: CDR1 SGHRS, CDR2 YFSETQ. Here the CDR3 reads CASSLSLADQETQYF. CDR3 in DNA: TGCGCCAGCAGCTTGTCACTAGCAGACCAAGAGACCCAGTACTTC.